This T cell receptor beta chain was recovered during a study of blood T cells in healthy people across ages. The authors ran a second PCR of 7 to 11 cycles using a sample-barcoded 5' primer and a J-beta primer mix. TCRdb recomputed calls from the 5' RACE reads with MiXCR, one row per CDR3 protein. The sample includes approximately 820,000 distinct CDR3 sequences, approximately 44% seen only once; the top ten take roughly 19%. The individuals who served as donors were healthy Caucasians living in Russia, aged roughly 6 to 95. This clonotype has more than one count but fewer than ten. The CDR3 is 15 amino acids. Germline loops: CDR1 SQVTM, CDR2 ANQGSEA. With V trimmed by 6 bases and J by 0 bases, 6 bases remained unmatched.

The sample comprised blood. The V call is TRBV29-1, the J call TRBJ1-4; 8 positions match TRBD1. This TCR derives from a man between 60 and 75 years old in good health. The DNA of the CDR3 is TGCAGCGTCGGGACAGGACTTGCAACTAATGAAAAACTGTTTTTT. Translating it yields CSVGTGLATNEKLFF.